This TCR beta chain is from a study of molecular identifiers for immune sequencing clone quantification. Study context: Four of five splits of RNA from about 20,000 or 100,000 naive CD8 cells were sequenced in replicates. Study conclusions and caveats: Spike-in Jurkat TCR RNA from a single cell reportedly registered among 950,000 or so naive cells.

Libraries of naive CD8 cells were prepared from 20,000 to 1,000,000 sorted cells using 10%, 30% or 50% RNA. Sorting isolated naive CD8 T cells as CD8+CD4-CCR7+CD45RA+ events. TCRdb re-called the PCR reads through MiXCR, storing one row per CDR3 protein. There are around 86,000 distinct CDR3 sequences in the sample; around 19% occur only once, and around 0.91% lies in the top ten. At least ten counts were recorded for this clonotype. Antigen: not known. V shed 2 bases and J shed 6 bases, with 5 bases lying between them. The CDR3 length is 12 residues. Germline CDR1 is MNHEY and CDR2 is SVGEGT. Sequencing input: naive CD8+ T cells from blood, with Jurkat cell RNA spiked in. Subset described: FACS-sorted CD8+CD4-CCR7+CD45RA+ naive T cells. The chain employs TRBV6-2 or TRBV6-3 and TRBJ1-5; the D is unclear. This clonotype was sampled from a human donor in good health. Some libraries in this study had Jurkat cell RNA spiked in. CDR3 nucleotides: TGTGCCAGCAGTTACGGTGGTCAGCCCCAGCATTTT. It translates to CASSYGGQPQHF.